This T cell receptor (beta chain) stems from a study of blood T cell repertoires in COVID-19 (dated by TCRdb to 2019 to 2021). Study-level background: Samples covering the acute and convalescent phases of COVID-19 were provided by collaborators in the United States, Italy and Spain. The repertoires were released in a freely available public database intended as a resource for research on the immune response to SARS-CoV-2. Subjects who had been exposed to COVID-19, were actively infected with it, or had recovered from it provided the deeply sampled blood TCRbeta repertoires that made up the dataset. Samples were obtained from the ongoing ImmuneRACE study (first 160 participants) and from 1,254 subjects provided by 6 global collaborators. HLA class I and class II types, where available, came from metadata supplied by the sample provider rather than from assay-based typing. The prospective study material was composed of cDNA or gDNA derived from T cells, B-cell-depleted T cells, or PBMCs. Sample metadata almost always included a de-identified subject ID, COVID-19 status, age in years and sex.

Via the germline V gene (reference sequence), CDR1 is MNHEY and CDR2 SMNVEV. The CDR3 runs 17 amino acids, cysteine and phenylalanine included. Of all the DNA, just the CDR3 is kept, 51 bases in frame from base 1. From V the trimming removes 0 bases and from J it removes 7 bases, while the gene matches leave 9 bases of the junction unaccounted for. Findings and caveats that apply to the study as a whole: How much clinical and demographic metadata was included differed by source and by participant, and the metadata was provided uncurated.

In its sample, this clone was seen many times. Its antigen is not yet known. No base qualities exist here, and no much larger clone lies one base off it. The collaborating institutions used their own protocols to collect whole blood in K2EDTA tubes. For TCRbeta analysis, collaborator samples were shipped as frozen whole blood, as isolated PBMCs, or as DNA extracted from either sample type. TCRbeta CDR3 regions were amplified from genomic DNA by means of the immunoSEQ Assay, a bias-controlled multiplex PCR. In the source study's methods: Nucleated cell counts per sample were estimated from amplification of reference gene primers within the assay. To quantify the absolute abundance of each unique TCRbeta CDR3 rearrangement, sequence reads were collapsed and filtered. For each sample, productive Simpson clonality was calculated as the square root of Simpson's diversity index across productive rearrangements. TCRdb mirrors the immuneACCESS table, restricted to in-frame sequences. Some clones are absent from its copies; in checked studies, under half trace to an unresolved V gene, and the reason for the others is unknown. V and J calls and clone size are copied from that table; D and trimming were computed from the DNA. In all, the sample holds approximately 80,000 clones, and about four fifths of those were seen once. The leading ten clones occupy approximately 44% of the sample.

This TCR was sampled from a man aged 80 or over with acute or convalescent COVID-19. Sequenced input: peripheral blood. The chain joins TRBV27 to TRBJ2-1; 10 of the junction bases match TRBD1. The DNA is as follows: TGTGCCAGCAGTTTATCGTTCGGGACAGGGGTTAAAAATGAGCAGTTCTTC. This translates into CASSLSFGTGVKNEQFF.